The 26 T cell receptor beta chains listed next were all sequenced from one sample in a study of T cell repertoires in cytomegalovirus infection. TCRdb reanalysed the reads using MiXCR and keeps one entry per CDR3 protein. The table lists some 940,000 distinct CDR3 sequences, approximately 31% of them singletons. Their antigens are not known. The source material was cultured CD8+ T cells from PBMCs, sampled from culture after CMV antigen stimulation. The receptors were sampled from a human donor in good health (CMV status not recorded). Some clones in this sample may be carry-over from other donors' samples.

This clonotype showed up just a few times. The chain combines TRBV6-6 with TRBJ1-1; D is ambiguous. Germline CDR1 MNHNY, CDR2 SVGAGI (reference sequence). V lost 8 bases and J 5 bases, leaving 9 bases between the germline ends. The CDR3 has 11 residues. The CDR3 DNA follows: TGTGCCAGCGTGGCGGGAACTGAAGCTTTCTTT. Amino acids: CASVAGTEAFF.

The V call is TRBV14, the J call TRBJ1-2; 10 nucleotides line up with TRBD1. The CDR3 covers 15 residues. Germline V gene sequence: CDR1 SGHDN, CDR2 FVKESK. V dropped 4 bases and J dropped 4; count of bases not matched to a gene: 6. CDR3: CASSRETGGGYGYTF. The CDR3 coding sequence is TGTGCCAGCAGCCGAGAGACAGGGGGCGGCTATGGCTACACCTTC.

Comment on this clonotype: Compared with germline, one end of the junction differs, possibly owing to a read error. The V and J genes are TRBV7-7 and TRBJ2-5; 11 positions match TRBD2. The CDR3 is made up of 15 amino acids. The germline CDR1 and CDR2 sequences are SSHAT and FNYEAQ (reference sequence). CDR3 in amino acids: CASSLGLAEQETQYF. CDR3 nucleotide sequence: TGTGCTAGCAGCTTGGGACTAGCGGAACAAGAGACCCAGTACTTC.

This chain joins TRBV6-2 or TRBV6-3 and TRBJ2-7; 14 positions match TRBD2. Per the germline V gene, CDR1 is MNHEY and CDR2 is SVGEGT. The ends lost 0 bases at V and 6 bases at J; junction bases unmatched: 7. The CDR3 is made up of 17 amino acids. The CDR3 bases are TGTGCCAGCAGTTACTCCGGGACTAGCGGGGGCATCGGCGAGCAGTACTTC. Its translation: CASSYSGTSGGIGEQYF.

The V and J genes are TRBV4-1 and TRBJ2-5; 12 bases fit TRBD2. The CDR3 loop spans 17 amino acids. Germline CDR1 is MGHRA and CDR2 is YSYEKL. V trimming: 1 base; J trimming: 5 bases; junction bases outside the gene matches: 8. The CDR3, as DNA: TGCGCCAGCAGCCAAGCAAACGGACTAGCGGGGATGGAGACCCAGTACTTC. Residues: CASSQANGLAGMETQYF.

In its sample, this clonotype was seen a few times. V usage is TRBV14 and J usage is TRBJ1-1, with TRBD1 matching over 10 bases. J was trimmed by 3 bases and V by 4 bases; bases with no gene match: 5. CDR1 is SGHDN and CDR2 is FVKESK in the germline V gene. The CDR3 covers 15 residues. DNA for the CDR3: TGTGCCAGCAGCCTAACCGGGACAGGGGACACTGAAGCTTTCTTT. Translation gives CASSLTGTGDTEAFF.

This clonotype came up many times. The V and J genes are TRBV19 and TRBJ2-2; D gene unclear. Germline-derived CDR1 and CDR2 are LNHDA and SQIVND (reference sequence). Deletions cut 9 bases from V and 1 base from J, with 18 bases between. CDR3 length: 16 residues. CDR3 residues: CASALMALGNTGELFF. CDR3 nucleotides: TGTGCCAGCGCCCTTATGGCGTTGGGGAACACCGGGGAGCTGTTTTTT.

The chain links TRBV9 to TRBJ2-6; 15 bases line up with TRBD2. CDR3 size: 18 residues. V shed 3 bases and J 3 bases; nucleotides not matched to a gene: 4. Germline loops: CDR1 SGDLS, CDR2 YYNGEE. CDR3 DNA: TGTGCCAGCAGCGCGGGACTAGCGGGGGGAAATGGGGCCAACGTCCTGACTTTC. It encodes CASSAGLAGGNGANVLTF.

This clonotype has a handful of counts. V usage is TRBV10-3 and J usage is TRBJ1-2; 7 nucleotides match TRBD1. Looked up from germline, CDR1 is ENHRY and CDR2 is SYGVKD. V lost 9 bases, J lost 6 bases, and 19 bases stayed unmatched. The CDR3 extends over 16 amino acids. The CDR3 nucleotides read TGTGCCATGACGGGCGTACAGGGGACCCTATTGGATGGCTACACCTTC. Protein sequence: CAMTGVQGTLLDGYTF.

The rearrangement uses TRBV27 and TRBJ1-2; D unresolved. The CDR3 is 16 residues long. The germline V and J ends were trimmed by 3 bases and 6 bases, with 20 bases remaining between them. In germline, CDR1 is MNHEY, CDR2 SMNVEV (reference sequence). CDR3 DNA sequence: TGTGCCAGCAGTTTTTACCGTTCAGGAGGGCCTCATGGCTACACCTTC. Translation gives CASSFYRSGGPHGYTF.

This clonotype was observed at least ten times. The rearrangement links TRBV7-8 to TRBJ2-1; D perhaps matches TRBD1 (6 bases). This CDR3 is 12 amino acids long. CDR1 is SGHVS and CDR2 is FQNEAQ in the germline V gene. The V end lost 4 bases, the J end lost 10 bases, and 11 bases lay between the germline ends. The chain's CDR3 is CASSYRDFEQFF. DNA of the CDR3: TGTGCCAGCAGCTACAGGGATTTCGAGCAGTTCTTC.

As regards this clonotype: The CDR3 end shows no conserved phenylalanine or tryptophan, and so a read error is likely. The chain combines TRBV27 with TRBJ2-3, with TRBD1 matching 7 bases. The CDR3 has 14 residues. Trimming at V came to 5 bases and at J to 3 bases, leaving 5 bases not matched to a gene. Looked up from germline, CDR1 is MNHEY and CDR2 is SMNVEV (reference sequence). CDR3 in DNA: TGTGCCAGCAGTCCGAGACAGGGAACAGATACGCAGTATTAT. Translated, it gives CASSPRQGTDTQYY.

The rearrangement links TRBV10-3 to TRBJ1-2; D gene unclear. V was cut by 0 bases and J by 7 bases, with 21 bases left in between. CDR3 size: 17 residues. Per the germline V gene, CDR1 is ENHRY and CDR2 is SYGVKD. CDR3 loop: CAISESFALSGRAGYTF. The CDR3 region has the DNA TGTGCCATCAGTGAGTCTTTTGCGCTGTCCGGGCGCGCTGGCTACACCTTC.

This clonotype was counted between two and nine times. The chain recombines TRBV10-3 with TRBJ1-1; 7 positions match TRBD1. J was trimmed by 0 bases and V by 0 bases; bases with no gene match: 4. Germline V gene lookup returns CDR1 ENHRY and CDR2 SYGVKD. The CDR3 runs to 16 residues. The CDR3 loop reads CAISESRDRLNTEAFF. In DNA, the CDR3 is TGTGCCATCAGTGAGTCCCGGGACAGATTGAACACTGAAGCTTTCTTT.

DNA of the CDR3: TGTGCCAGCAGTTACTCCGCCCCGGGACAGGGTACCTACGAGCAGTACGTC. Translation gives CASSYSAPGQGTYEQYV. The rearrangement joins TRBV6-2 or TRBV6-3 to TRBJ2-7; 9 bases align to TRBD1. After removal of 0 bases from V and 2 bases from J, the junction contained 8 bases not matched to a gene. Germline assignment: CDR1 MNHEY and CDR2 SVGEGT. This CDR3 region has 17 residues.

CDR3 amino acids: CASSPPYRGTDTQYF. The CDR3 bases are TGTGCCAGCTCACCGCCCTACAGGGGCACAGATACGCAGTATTTT. The J gene is TRBJ2-3, the V gene TRBV18; possible D gene TRBD1, 6 bases. This CDR3 region has 15 residues. V lost 3 bases to trimming and J lost 1 base, with 11 bases between them. Germline V gives CDR1 KGHSH, CDR2 LQKENI.

The V and J genes are TRBV13 and TRBJ2-5; 12 nucleotides align to TRBD1. Losses at the gene ends were 5 bases for V and 5 bases for J; bases not matched to a gene: 9. The CDR3 runs 16 residues. Per the germline V gene, CDR1 is PRHDT and CDR2 is FYEKMQ (reference sequence). The CDR3 DNA reads TGTGCCAGCAGCCTTGAGGGACAGGGGGCGAGGGAGACCCAGTACTTC. This codes for CASSLEGQGARETQYF. The complete variable domain, with remaining parts taken from reference TRBV13 and TRBJ2-5, reads AAGVIQSPRHLIKEKRETATLKCYPIPRHDTVYWYQQGPGQDPQFLISFYEKMQSDKGSIPDRFSAQQFSDYHSELNMSSLELGDSALYFCASSLEGQGARETQYFGPGTRLLVL.

This clonotype occurred a few times. V usage is TRBV27 and J usage is TRBJ2-5; tentative D call: TRBD2 (5 bases). The germline gives CDR1 MNHEY, CDR2 SMNVEV (reference sequence). The CDR3 loop spans 15 amino acids. Between the trimmed V and J ends, which lost 2 bases and 3 bases, there was a span of 13 bases. CDR3 residues: CASSLTLADKETQYF. Here the CDR3 DNA reads TGTGCCAGCAGTTTAACGCTAGCAGATAAAGAGACCCAGTACTTC.

This clonotype was counted between two and nine times. The chain uses TRBV6-5 and TRBJ1-3; 7 positions agree with TRBD1. J was trimmed by 0 bases and V by 6 bases; bases with no gene match: 5. Germline CDR1 MNHEY, CDR2 SVGAGI. CDR3 length: 15 amino acids. CDR3 protein: CASRLRGTSGNTIYF. CDR3 coding DNA: TGTGCCAGCAGGCTCAGGGGGACCTCTGGAAACACCATATATTTT.

In regard to this clonotype: A much larger clone differs by one base, so this may be a read error. The chain joins TRBV7-2 to TRBJ2-2; weak D call: TRBD2 (5 bases). This CDR3 spans 13 amino acids. The germline V gene encodes CDR1 SGHTA and CDR2 FQGNSA. CDR3 residues: CANSLRDFGELFF. The DNA for the CDR3 is TGTGCCAACAGCTTACGGGATTTCGGGGAGCTGTTTTTT.

The chain has TRBV7-4 and TRBJ1-2, with a tentative D call TRBD1 (6 bases). Looked up from germline, CDR1 is SGHVT and CDR2 is SQSDAQ. Trimming removed 5 bases at V and 8 bases at J, with 21 bases between. This CDR3 contains 15 residues. The DNA for the CDR3 is TGTGCCAGCAGCCCACCCCAGGGGACGGTATCCGGCTACACCTTC. Translation: CASSPPQGTVSGYTF.

This clonotype occurred a few times. The V and J genes are TRBV27 and TRBJ1-1, with D hard to call. The CDR3 is made up of 13 amino acids. The V gene's germline CDR1 is MNHEY and CDR2 SMNVEV (reference sequence). V gave up 0 bases and J gave up 5 bases, with 7 bases separating them. The chain's CDR3 is CASSLSEFTEAFF. CDR3 sequence (DNA): TGTGCCAGCAGTTTATCTGAGTTTACTGAAGCTTTCTTT.

CDR3 sequence (DNA): TGTGCCACCAGTGAATACAAGAACACCGGGGAGCTGTTTTTT. This translates into CATSEYKNTGELFF. The V gene is TRBV24-1, the J gene TRBJ2-2; D gene unclear. V was clipped by 4 bases and J by 1 base, with 6 bases between them. This CDR3 comprises 14 residues. Germline CDR1 and CDR2: KGHDR and SFDVKD.

The chain employs TRBV12-3 or TRBV12-4 and TRBJ2-7, with a tentative D call TRBD1 (6 bases). The V end was cut by 3 bases, the J end by 7 bases, with 13 bases between. The CDR3 sequence is 13 residues long. CDR3 protein: CASSLGASLEQYV. CDR3 DNA sequence: TGTGCCAGCAGTTTGGGGGCCTCGCTGGAGCAGTACGTC.

The J gene is TRBJ1-2, the V gene TRBV7-9; the D is unclear. The CDR3 runs to 14 residues. Trimming took off 6 bases at V and 8 bases at J, with 19 bases between the two ends. Germline V gives CDR1 SEHNR, CDR2 FQNEAQ (reference sequence). CDR3: CASSRGQRPGGYTF. The DNA of the CDR3 is TGTGCCAGCAGTCGCGGCCAGAGGCCAGGCGGCTACACCTTC.

This chain joins TRBV20-1 and TRBJ1-2, with a weak D call TRBD1 (6 bases). With 6 bases removed from V and 4 bases from J, the gap between germline ends came to 30 bases. The CDR3 loop spans 18 amino acids. The germline gives CDR1 DFQATT, CDR2 SNEGSKA (reference sequence). In DNA, the CDR3 is TGCAGTGCCCTCGGAGAGGGGGATCCGTCCTGGCCGATCTATGGCTACACCTTC. It encodes CSALGEGDPSWPIYGYTF.